These T cell receptor beta chains were read from a single sample in a study of T cell responses to AZD1222 COVID-19 vaccine. The assay was immunoSEQ multiplex PCR, and TCRdb's table has in-frame clones only and misses some. Of around 140,000 clones listed, roughly 88% are singletons. This material consisted of peripheral blood, taken 28 days after the second AZD1222 dose. These TCRs come from an adult who received the AZD1222 COVID-19 vaccine. The CDR3 runs from the conserved cysteine through the conserved F or W. Each record gives: J gene, V gene, clone size, D gene, CDR3 DNA, CDR3 protein. A D gene is named only where the DNA matches it firmly. Not all rows give a size; the values are once, few, many and, for expanded clones, a class.

J: TRBJ2-3; V: TRBV3-1/TRBV3-2; size: .; D: .; DNA: TGTGCCAGCAGCCAGTTGCGACTGAGTTCCACAGATACGCAGTATTTT; CDR3: CASSQLRLSSTDTQYF
J: TRBJ2-1; V: TRBV5-5; size: few; D: .; DNA: TGTGCCAGCAGCTTAACCGATATTGAGCAGTTCTTC; CDR3: CASSLTDIEQFF
J: TRBJ2-3; V: TRBV27; size: .; D: .; DNA: TGTGCCAGCAGTTTGCTTGGGTCGACGGTGGGCCCGGTAGATACGCAGTATTTT; CDR3: CASSLLGSTVGPVDTQYF
J: TRBJ2-2; V: TRBV29-1; size: .; D: .; DNA: TGCAGCGTTGACCAGGAGAACACCGGGGAGCTGTTTTTT; CDR3: CSVDQENTGELFF
J: TRBJ2-5; V: TRBV6-5; size: few; D: .; DNA: TGTGCCAGCAGCGGGACTTCCACCCAAGAGACCCAGTACTTC; CDR3: CASSGTSTQETQYF
J: TRBJ2-5; V: TRBV7-8; size: .; D: TRBD1; DNA: TGTGCCAGCAGCTTCTGGACAGGGGCCGTCAGGACCCAGTACTTC; CDR3: CASSFWTGAVRTQYF
J: TRBJ2-1; V: TRBV13; size: .; D: .; DNA: TGTGCCAGCAGCTTAAGGCTAGCCCCCTACAATGAGCAGTTCTTC; CDR3: CASSLRLAPYNEQFF
J: TRBJ2-5; V: TRBV7-3; size: few; D: .; DNA: TGTGCCAGCAGCTCAGAGCACCGGGAGACCCAGTACTTC; CDR3: CASSSEHRETQYF
J: TRBJ1-5; V: TRBV19; size: .; D: .; DNA: TGTGCCAGTAGTATCCCCATCGGTAGGGGAAGCAATCAGCCCCAGCATTTT; CDR3: CASSIPIGRGSNQPQHF
J: TRBJ1-5; V: TRBV12-3/TRBV12-4; size: once; D: .; DNA: TGTGCCAGCAGTTCCGGTCAGCCCCAGCATTTT; CDR3: CASSSGQPQHF
J: TRBJ2-1; V: TRBV9; size: .; D: .; DNA: TGTGCCAGCAGCGCCGGGAGCGGACAGGTGAGGAATGAGCAGTTCTTC; CDR3: CASSAGSGQVRNEQFF
J: TRBJ1-2; V: TRBV19; size: .; D: TRBD1; DNA: TGTGCCAGTAGTAGGGGACAGGGTAACTATGGCTACACCTTC; CDR3: CASSRGQGNYGYTF
J: TRBJ1-3; V: TRBV7-8; size: .; D: TRBD1; DNA: TGTGCCAGCAGCTTAGGGGACAGAGGAAACACCATATATTTT; CDR3: CASSLGDRGNTIYF
J: TRBJ2-2; V: TRBV6-6; size: .; D: TRBD2; DNA: TGTGCCAGCAGTCCCGAACTAGCGGGAGCCTCCACGCCCCAGAACACCGGGGAGCTGTTTTTT; CDR3: CASSPELAGASTPQNTGELFF
J: TRBJ1-1; V: TRBV7-2; size: few; D: TRBD1; DNA: TGTGCCAGCAGCTTAGGACTCTTTACGTCCACAGGGGACACTGAAGCTTTCTTT; CDR3: CASSLGLFTSTGDTEAFF
J: TRBJ1-1; V: TRBV10-1; size: .; D: .; DNA: TGCGCCAGCAGTGAATTAAGGGGCTCTGAAGCTTTCTTT; CDR3: CASSELRGSEAFF
J: TRBJ2-1; V: TRBV7-8; size: few; D: .; DNA: TGTGCCAGCAGCTTATCTCCAGCGCGAAACAATGAGCAGTTCTTC; CDR3: CASSLSPARNNEQFF
J: TRBJ1-5; V: TRBV28; size: .; D: .; DNA: TGTGCCAGCAGTCCTACCCTCGGACTATGGGGCAATCAGCCCCAGCATTTT; CDR3: CASSPTLGLWGNQPQHF
J: TRBJ2-1; V: TRBV5-4; size: .; D: .; DNA: TGTGCCAGCAGCTTGGATCCAGGGGCCGGTGAGCAGTTCTTC; CDR3: CASSLDPGAGEQFF
J: TRBJ1-6; V: TRBV30; size: .; D: .; DNA: TGTGCCTGGAGATTGTACAGTACCTCTAATTCACCCCTCCACTTT; CDR3: CAWRLYSTSNSPLHF
J: TRBJ2-3; V: TRBV9; size: .; D: TRBD2; DNA: TGTGCCAGCAGCGCAACTCTGGGGGAGGGCCGTAGGCTCACAGATACGCAGTATTTT; CDR3: CASSATLGEGRRLTDTQYF
J: TRBJ2-5; V: TRBV7-2; size: .; D: TRBD2; DNA: TGTGCCAGCAGCCGGGGACTAGCGGCCTGGGGAGAGACCCAGTACTTC; CDR3: CASSRGLAAWGETQYF